This is a list of T cell receptor beta chains from one sample in a study of quantifying T cell responses using KT2 cells. TCRdb re-derived calls from the UMI-ligation and nested PCR reads in MiXCR, one entry per CDR3 protein. The data show over 25,000 distinct CDR3 sequences, about 9.4% seen once. The sequencing sample was made of PBMCs spiked with cells of the T cell clone KT2. These receptors were collected from a human donor. The CDR3 runs from the conserved cysteine through the conserved F or W. D genes are given only for firm matches. Expanded clones are given a class, and other clones once, few, many or no size at all.

J	size	V	D	CDR3	DNA
TRBJ2-7	NA	TRBV4-1	NA	CASSHREQSYEQYF	TGCGCCAGCAGCCACCGGGAACAATCCTACGAGCAGTACTTC
TRBJ2-3	few	TRBV20-1	NA	CSARLIAGTDTQYF	TGCAGTGCTAGACTGATAGCGGGCACAGATACGCAGTATTTT
TRBJ2-7	few	TRBV5-4	TRBD2	CASSLAGSYEQYF	TGTGCCAGCAGCCTAGCGGGAAGCTACGAGCAGTACTTC
TRBJ1-5	few	TRBV24-1	NA	CATSDRGSEGDQPQHF	TGTGCCACCAGTGATAGAGGGTCCGAAGGGGATCAGCCCCAGCATTTT
TRBJ2-5	NA	TRBV5-1	NA	CASSMTSVETQYF	TGCGCCAGCAGTATGACCAGTGTCGAGACCCAGTACTTC
TRBJ1-4	NA	TRBV4-1	TRBD1	CASSPVGTGIEKLFF	TGCGCCAGCAGCCCGGTGGGGACAGGGATAGAAAAACTGTTTTTT
TRBJ2-1	NA	TRBV11-3	NA	CASSLLGPGFYNEQFF	TGTGCCAGCAGCTTATTGGGGCCGGGGTTTTACAATGAGCAGTTCTTC
TRBJ2-1	few	TRBV19	TRBD1	CASADRAEYNEQFF	TGTGCCAGTGCTGACAGGGCAGAGTACAATGAGCAGTTCTTC
TRBJ2-3	many	TRBV20-1	TRBD2	CSGDLAGGPLGSQYF	TGCAGTGGAGATCTGGCGGGAGGGCCCTTAGGCTCGCAGTATTTT
TRBJ2-3	NA	TRBV7-2	NA	CASSATREWGTDTQYF	TGTGCCAGCAGTGCAACCCGGGAGTGGGGCACAGATACGCAGTATTTT
TRBJ2-7	NA	TRBV6-6	NA	CASSYDVAGPDYEQYF	TGTGCCAGCAGTTATGACGTCGCGGGGCCGGACTACGAGCAGTACTTC
TRBJ2-1	many	TRBV6-4	TRBD2	CASSGTSGGNEQFF	TGTGCCAGCAGTGGGACTAGCGGGGGCAATGAGCAGTTCTTC
TRBJ2-3	NA	TRBV4-1	NA	CASSPQGGAKGDTQYF	TGCGCCAGCAGCCCCCAAGGCGGGGCCAAAGGGGATACGCAGTATTTT
TRBJ1-4	NA	TRBV7-9	NA	CASSWTPTATNEKLFF	TGTGCCAGCAGCTGGACACCCACTGCAACTAATGAAAAACTGTTTTTT
TRBJ2-1	few	TRBV6-5	NA	CASSYEGSSYNEQFF	TGTGCCAGCAGTTACGAGGGTAGCTCCTACAATGAGCAGTTCTTC
TRBJ2-3	many	TRBV7-9	NA	CASSYTDTQYF	TGTGCCAGCAGCTACACAGATACGCAGTATTTT
TRBJ2-7	NA	TRBV20-1	NA	CSARDSSRGPYRNEQYF	TGCAGTGCTAGAGATTCGTCCAGGGGCCCTTATCGGAACGAGCAGTACTTC
TRBJ2-3	NA	TRBV29-1	NA	CSVEDPQDTQYF	TGCAGCGTTGAAGATCCCCAAGATACGCAGTATTTT
TRBJ2-7	few	TRBV9	NA	CASSPRGTPGPYEQYF	TGTGCCAGCAGCCCGAGAGGGACCCCGGGACCCTACGAGCAGTACTTC
TRBJ2-3	many	TRBV20-1	TRBD1	CSASLQGATRTQYF	TGCAGTGCTAGTTTACAGGGGGCTACGCGTACGCAGTATTTT
TRBJ2-1	few	TRBV4-2	TRBD2	CASSQGSSGGYNEQFF	TGTGCCAGCAGCCAAGGATCCAGCGGGGGGTACAATGAGCAGTTCTTC
TRBJ1-2	few	TRBV6-1	TRBD1	CASRETGSYGYTF	TGTGCCAGCAGAGAGACAGGGTCCTATGGCTACACCTTC
TRBJ1-4	many	TRBV20-1	NA	CSASHRNEKLFF	TGCAGTGCTAGTCACAGAAATGAAAAACTGTTTTTT
TRBJ2-7	NA	TRBV5-1	NA	CASGTGTPPYEQYF	TGCGCCAGCGGAACCGGGACACCTCCCTACGAGCAGTACTTC
TRBJ2-7	few	TRBV11-3	NA	CASSLDRTKQYF	TGTGCCAGCAGCTTAGATCGAACCAAGCAGTACTTC
TRBJ2-3	NA	TRBV7-9	TRBD2	CASSLASGGSSDTQYF	TGTGCCAGCAGCTTAGCTAGCGGGGGAAGCAGTGATACGCAGTATTTT
TRBJ2-1	NA	TRBV5-1	TRBD2	CASSLGALAGGDDEQFF	TGCGCCAGCAGCCTTGGCGCACTAGCGGGGGGTGACGATGAGCAGTTCTTC
TRBJ1-4	many	TRBV5-1	NA	CASSLGANEKLFF	TGCGCCAGCAGCTTGGGTGCTAATGAAAAACTGTTTTTT
TRBJ2-6	NA	TRBV5-4	NA	CASSYTGRANVLTF	TGTGCCAGCAGTTATACAGGGAGGGCCAACGTCCTGACTTTC
TRBJ2-1	many	TRBV4-3	TRBD2	CASSQEVGLAGGPSLNEQFF	TGCGCCAGCAGCCAAGAAGTCGGTCTAGCGGGAGGGCCCTCGTTGAATGAGCAGTTCTTC
TRBJ2-1	few	TRBV4-1	NA	CASSQEIGSRVSNNEQFF	TGCGCCAGCAGCCAAGAGATCGGGTCGCGGGTTTCCAACAATGAGCAGTTCTTC
TRBJ1-6	many	TRBV2	TRBD1	CASRGDSGPNSPLHF	TGTGCCAGCAGAGGGGACAGCGGGCCTAATTCACCCCTCCACTTT
TRBJ2-3	many	TRBV12-3/TRBV12-4	NA	CASNPFDGRTDTQYF	TGTGCCAGCAACCCATTCGACGGCCGCACAGATACGCAGTATTTT
TRBJ2-7	NA	TRBV28	NA	CASSFSGAFSYEQYF	TGTGCCAGCAGTTTTAGTGGCGCTTTCTCCTACGAGCAGTACTTC
TRBJ1-1	NA	TRBV5-1	TRBD1	CASSFLGQGAFEKVTEAFF	TGCGCCAGCAGCTTTCTCGGGCAGGGGGCTTTCGAGAAGGTCACTGAAGCTTTCTTT
TRBJ1-4	many	TRBV24-1	NA	CATQDGKVHLVEKLFF	TGTGCCACCCAGGATGGGAAAGTACATTTGGTTGAAAAACTGTTTTTT
TRBJ2-1	many	TRBV11-2	TRBD2	CASSPIAGGRGEQFF	TGTGCCAGCAGCCCTATAGCGGGGGGGCGAGGTGAGCAGTTCTTC
TRBJ2-1	NA	TRBV7-9	NA	CASSPTGTYNEQFF	TGTGCCAGCAGCCCGACGGGGACGTACAATGAGCAGTTCTTC
TRBJ1-2	few	TRBV23-1	NA	CASSQKTPGTTNYGYTF	TGCGCCAGCAGTCAGAAAACCCCAGGGACAACTAACTATGGCTACACCTTC
TRBJ1-4	few	TRBV3-1	NA	CASSPAGLTNEKLFF	TGTGCCAGCAGCCCCGCGGGACTGACGAATGAAAAACTGTTTTTT
TRBJ2-7	NA	TRBV26	NA	CASSSLAGRYEQYF	TGTGCCAGCAGTTCACTAGCGGGGCGCTACGAGCAGTACTTC
TRBJ1-1	many	TRBV6-2/TRBV6-3	TRBD1	CASSSQGTLNTEAFF	TGTGCCAGCAGTTCACAGGGGACCCTGAACACTGAAGCTTTCTTT
TRBJ2-3	NA	TRBV5-1	NA	CATRDGTRGTDTQYF	TGCGCCACCCGGGACGGGACGAGGGGCACAGATACGCAGTATTTT
TRBJ2-7	many	TRBV20-1	NA	CSASEGNYEQYF	TGCAGTGCTAGCGAAGGAAACTACGAGCAGTACTTC
TRBJ1-5	few	TRBV12-3/TRBV12-4	NA	CATARGGRDNQPQHF	TGTGCCACTGCTAGGGGTGGGAGGGACAATCAGCCCCAGCATTTT
TRBJ2-6	few	TRBV9	NA	CASSVGGSGANVLTF	TGTGCCAGCAGCGTAGGGGGCTCTGGGGCCAACGTCCTGACTTTC
TRBJ1-2	few	TRBV6-1	TRBD1	CASSEGGQALLYGYTF	TGTGCCAGCAGTGAAGGGGGACAGGCCCTATTATATGGCTACACCTTC
TRBJ2-3	few	TRBV27	TRBD2	CASSLRLAGVASTDTQYF	TGTGCCAGCAGTTTGCGACTAGCGGGAGTTGCTAGCACAGATACGCAGTATTTT
TRBJ2-7	many	TRBV20-1	NA	CSARDIASSYYEQYF	TGCAGTGCTAGAGATATAGCTAGCAGTTACTACGAGCAGTACTTC
TRBJ1-1	few	TRBV20-1	NA	CSAVNTRNFMNTEAFF	TGCAGTGCTGTCAACACAAGAAATTTTATGAACACTGAAGCTTTCTTT
TRBJ2-5	many	TRBV30	TRBD2	CAWSDSGARGETQYF	TGTGCCTGGAGTGATAGCGGGGCACGTGGAGAGACCCAGTACTTC
TRBJ1-6	medium-sized	TRBV12-3/TRBV12-4	NA	CASSIYSNNSPLHF	TGTGCCAGCAGTATATACAGCAATAATTCACCCCTCCACTTT
TRBJ2-7	many	TRBV27	TRBD2	CASSLGSGSSVEQYF	TGTGCCAGCAGTTTGGGTAGCGGGAGCTCCGTCGAGCAGTACTTC
TRBJ1-6	many	TRBV5-6	NA	CASRRGGETSPLHF	TGTGCCAGCAGACGCGGGGGAGAAACTTCACCCCTCCACTTT
TRBJ2-3	many	TRBV4-2	NA	CASSQDGTGVDTQYF	TGTGCCAGCAGCCAAGATGGGACCGGGGTCGATACGCAGTATTTT
TRBJ2-3	many	TRBV7-2	TRBD2	CASSFLPAGGRSDTQYF	TGTGCCAGCAGTTTTCTTCCAGCGGGAGGAAGGTCAGATACGCAGTATTTT
TRBJ2-5	NA	TRBV18	TRBD2	CASSPERGREETQYF	TGTGCCAGCTCACCGGAGCGGGGGAGAGAAGAGACCCAGTACTTC